Presented here are 18 T cell receptor beta chains from one specimen sequenced in a study of cytomegalovirus exposure and HLA in healthy donors. Libraries were prepared by immunoSEQ multiplex PCR; TCRdb keeps only in-frame clonotypes and omits some of them. The sample holds roughly 120,000 clones, 88% seen once. Sequenced: PBMCs. These receptors were obtained from a man between 18 and 29 years old in good health and CMV-seropositive.

Concerning this clone itself: This sample also contains other DNA sequences that code for the same CDR3. V and J are TRBV7-6 and TRBJ2-3; unclear D gene. V was clipped by 5 bases and J by 1 base, with 4 bases between them. Germline assignment: CDR1 SGHVS and CDR2 FNYEAQ. The CDR3 is made up of 12 amino acids. CDR3 amino acids: CASSPGTDTQYF. In DNA, the CDR3 is TGTGCCAGCAGCCCAGGCACAGATACGCAGTATTTT.

The rearrangement links TRBV5-8 to TRBJ1-2; 8 bases are a match to TRBD1. This CDR3 contains 17 residues. Looked up from germline, CDR1 is SGHTS and CDR2 is YDEGEE. V lost 2 bases and J lost 4; bases outside the gene matches: 13. The CDR3: CASSLPGQALWGYGYTF. DNA for the CDR3: TGTGCCAGCAGCTTACCGGGACAGGCTCTGTGGGGCTATGGCTACACCTTC.

The chain uses TRBV10-3 and TRBJ2-7, with 9 bases aligning to TRBD1. With V trimmed by 0 bases and J by 0 bases, 3 bases remained unmatched. Germline CDR1 is ENHRY and CDR2 is SYGVKD. The CDR3 sequence is 16 residues long. The CDR3 DNA is TGTGCCATCAGTGAGTCGGGACAGGGTGTCTCCTACGAGCAGTACTTC. Protein sequence: CAISESGQGVSYEQYF.

The V gene is TRBV13, the J gene TRBJ2-7; tentative D call: TRBD2 (5 bases). Germline V CDR1 and CDR2: PRHDT, FYEKMQ (reference sequence). Trimming shortened V by 1 base and J by 5 bases, and 9 bases separated the two germline ends. The CDR3 consists of 13 residues. CDR3 residues: CASSLVGVHEQYF. The CDR3 region has the DNA TGTGCCAGCAGCTTAGTCGGGGTCCACGAGCAGTACTTC.

For the CDR3, the DNA is TGCAGCGTTGAAGATACCGGGGAGATCGAGACCCAGTACTTC. Residues: CSVEDTGEIETQYF. The rearrangement joins TRBV29-1 to TRBJ2-5; perhaps TRBD2 as D (5 bases). V dropped 0 bases and J dropped 5 bases, with 13 bases sitting between them. The CDR3 runs to 14 residues. Per germline, CDR1 SQVTM and CDR2 ANQGSEA.

The chain joins TRBV5-4 to TRBJ1-5; 7 positions match TRBD1. This CDR3 has 12 residues. The V segment lost 3 bases and the J segment 10 bases; nucleotides outside the gene matches: 4. Germline V gene sequence: CDR1 SGHNT, CDR2 YYREEE (reference sequence). CDR3 coding DNA: TGTGCCAGCAGCTCTAACAGGGGTCCCCAGCATTTT. As protein: CASSSNRGPQHF.

The rearrangement uses TRBV2 and TRBJ1-1, with D possibly matching TRBD1 (6 bases). With 7 bases removed from V and 4 bases from J, the gap between germline ends came to 13 bases. The germline gives CDR1 SNHLY, CDR2 FYNNEI. The CDR3 runs to 13 residues. CDR3 loop: CASKVQGSTEAFF. In DNA, the CDR3 is TGTGCCAGCAAGGTACAGGGATCCACTGAAGCTTTCTTT.

V usage is TRBV6-1 and J usage is TRBJ2-7, with 7 bases matching TRBD1. This CDR3 is 14 amino acids long. The germline gives CDR1 MNHNS, CDR2 SASEGT. After removal of 4 bases from V and 0 bases from J, the junction contained 3 bases not matched to a gene. The CDR3 DNA follows: TGTGCCAGCAGTGCCGGGGACAGCTCCTACGAGCAGTACTTC. It is translated as CASSAGDSSYEQYF.

The rearrangement joins TRBV7-9 to TRBJ2-7, with D maybe TRBD1 (5 bases). V lost 5 bases, J lost 5 bases, and 10 bases lay in between. The V gene's germline CDR1 is SEHNR and CDR2 FQNEAQ (reference sequence). The CDR3 runs 12 residues. The CDR3 DNA follows: TGTGCCAGCAGCCCCCCGACAGACGAGCAGTACTTC. Translation: CASSPPTDEQYF.

The rearrangement uses TRBV7-9 and TRBJ2-5, with D possibly matching TRBD2 (6 bases). Between the trimmed V and J ends, which lost 5 bases and 0 bases, there was a span of 10 bases. This CDR3 spans 14 amino acids. Per the germline V gene, CDR1 is SEHNR and CDR2 is FQNEAQ (reference sequence). CDR3 sequence reads: CASSRDLYQETQYF. The CDR3 DNA follows: TGTGCCAGCAGCAGGGACTTGTACCAAGAGACCCAGTACTTC.

The rearrangement uses TRBV6-1 and TRBJ2-7, with D tentatively TRBD2 (5 bases). The germline gives CDR1 MNHNS, CDR2 SASEGT. The germline V and J ends were trimmed by 4 bases and 2 bases, with 9 bases remaining between them. The CDR3 loop spans 13 amino acids. The CDR3 nucleotides are TGTGCCAGCAGTGTCAGCGGTACCTACGAGCAGTACTTC. It is translated as CASSVSGTYEQYF.

V and J are TRBV7-2 and TRBJ2-2; no clear D. V was cut by 2 bases and J by 1 base, with 8 bases left in between. The germline V gene has CDR1 SGHTA and CDR2 FQGNSA. The CDR3 runs 15 residues. The chain's CDR3 is CASSLWPMNTGELFF. For the CDR3, the DNA is TGTGCCAGCAGCTTATGGCCGATGAACACCGGGGAGCTGTTTTTT.

Only one count was recorded for this clone. The V and J genes are TRBV6-1 and TRBJ1-3; D is ambiguous. Germline assignment: CDR1 MNHNS and CDR2 SASEGT. This CDR3 is built from 15 residues. V lost 2 bases, J lost 0 bases, and 8 bases lay in between. The CDR3 region is CASSEQSSSGNTIYF. The CDR3 bases are TGTGCCAGCAGTGAACAATCCAGCTCTGGAAACACCATATATTTT.

This clone was found a few times. V gene TRBV4-3 combines with J gene TRBJ2-6; D is undetermined. There are 15 residues in the CDR3. Germline CDR1 is LGHNA and CDR2 is YSLEER. Trimming took 5 bases from V and 0 from J, leaving 8 bases between them. The CDR3, as DNA: TGCGCCAGCAGCAACAATCCCTCTGGGGCCAACGTCCTGACTTTC. It translates to CASSNNPSGANVLTF.

This chain joins TRBV2 and TRBJ2-1, with 10 bases identical to TRBD2. The trim removed 7 bases at V and 9 bases at J, leaving 6 bases unmatched. The CDR3 spans 13 residues. The germline V gene encodes CDR1 SNHLY and CDR2 FYNNEI. The CDR3 loop is CASNLAGVGEQFF. The CDR3 DNA reads as TGTGCCAGCAATCTAGCGGGGGTCGGTGAGCAGTTCTTC.

The rearrangement links TRBV5-1 to TRBJ2-2, with 12 bases that match TRBD2. With V trimmed by 4 bases and J by 7 bases, 8 bases remained unmatched. The CDR3 is 16 amino acids. CDR1 is SGHRS and CDR2 is YFSETQ in the germline V gene. The CDR3 spells CASSPWTSGVNGELFF. In DNA, the CDR3 is TGCGCCAGCAGCCCCTGGACTAGCGGGGTTAACGGGGAGCTGTTTTTT.

The chain recombines TRBV10-1 with TRBJ1-1; 7 bases are shared with TRBD1. This CDR3 contains 14 residues. Germline CDR1 WNHNN, CDR2 SYGVQD (reference sequence). With V trimmed by 6 bases and J by 4 bases, 8 bases remained unmatched. CDR3 coding DNA: TGCGCCAGCAGCTCAAGACAGGGATTCACTGAAGCTTTCTTT. Its translation is CASSSRQGFTEAFF.

This clone was picked up one time. The chain links TRBV5-4 to TRBJ1-1; no reliable D call. Germline V lookup: CDR1 SGHNT, CDR2 YYREEE (reference sequence). There are 14 residues in the CDR3. Trimming removed 5 bases from V and 6 bases from J, with 17 bases in between. CDR3 loop: CASRPHERAAEAFF. The CDR3 DNA reads as TGTGCCAGCAGACCTCATGAGAGGGCGGCTGAAGCTTTCTTT.